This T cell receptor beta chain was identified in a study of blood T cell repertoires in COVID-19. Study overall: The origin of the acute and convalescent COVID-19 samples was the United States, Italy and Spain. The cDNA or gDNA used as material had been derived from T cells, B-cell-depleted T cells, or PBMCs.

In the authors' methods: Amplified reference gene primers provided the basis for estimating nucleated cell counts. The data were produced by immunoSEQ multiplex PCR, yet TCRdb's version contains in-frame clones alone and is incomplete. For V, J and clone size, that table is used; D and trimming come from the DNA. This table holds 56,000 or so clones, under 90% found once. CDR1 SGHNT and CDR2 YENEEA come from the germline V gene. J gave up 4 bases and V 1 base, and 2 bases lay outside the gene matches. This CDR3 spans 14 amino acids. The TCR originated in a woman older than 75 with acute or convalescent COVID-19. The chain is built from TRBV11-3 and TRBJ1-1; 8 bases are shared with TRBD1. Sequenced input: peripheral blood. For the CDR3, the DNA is TGTGCCAGCAGCTTAGGGACAGGGCCCACTGAAGCTTTCTTT. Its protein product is CASSLGTGPTEAFF.